This T cell receptor beta chain derives from a study of cytomegalovirus exposure and HLA in healthy donors (dated by TCRdb to 2016 to 2017). Looking at the study overall: An earlier analysis of around 600 of the donors reported more than 250 Gb of sequence data and 120 million or so unique TCR beta sequences from 190 million or so T cells. An early release that covered 640 HLA-typed donors contained around 330 gigabases of sequencing data and roughly 84 million unique TCR sequences. Of the 350 to 450 genotyped donors, about 84% fell in the genetic ancestry cluster associated with self-reported Caucasian donors. The study was designed to test whether signatures of past pathogen exposure could be identified by cataloging public T cell receptors. The study profiled the T cell repertoires of hundreds of subjects by immunosequencing and related them to cytomegalovirus serostatus. In addition to the first cohort of 500 to 850 subjects, a separate validation cohort of 120 different subjects was used. To predict cytomegalovirus infection status, the study brought together high-throughput TCR immunosequencing, statistical association of individual TCRs with disease status, and machine learning. To study patterns of TCR occurrence, a later analysis re-analyzed previously published TCR beta repertoires from 600 to 750 donors and added high-resolution HLA genotyping. In the later analysis, no new phenotypic data were used to find candidate immune exposures; instead, reliance was placed on TCR beta sequences and their occurrence across donors. In an earlier analysis of roughly 540 of the donors, high-throughput TCR beta sequencing was used to judge whether each TCR beta V gene segment behaved as functional or pseudogenic. Donor age, sex, ethnicity and CMV serostatus were compiled alongside the repertoire data. A later genetic analysis used genome-wide SNP genotypes for about 55% of the 666 donors, treating that subset as a discovery cohort. Every repertoire in the discovery cohort had been generated on one and the same sequencing platform. HLA typing covered class I and class II loci at four-digit resolution. Typing coverage differed by locus: A, B, C, DRB1 and DQB1 were typed in about 620-640 donors, DQA1 in about 510, DPA1 in some 570, and DPB1 in about 450. Four to six DR-DQ haplotypes were handled as single units for association and clustering, since linkage in the cohort was strong. Across 398 genotyped donors of the cohort, an average of approximately 220,000 unique TCR beta nucleotide sequences per donor were sequenced, and around 19% of those sequences were non-productive.

Trimming removed 7 bases from V and 2 bases from J; the gene matches leave 9 bases unexplained. The germline V gene gives CDR1 as SQVTM and CDR2 as ANQGSEA. Spanning cysteine to phenylalanine, the CDR3 consists of 14 amino acids. The CDR3 DNA has 42 bases and is translated from base 1. The cohort was made up of around 720 healthy bone marrow donors. At the time of sampling, every cohort member was nominally healthy, though immune exposures that went unrecorded were likely present. The donor was CMV seropositive and belonged to the group of 250 to 300 seropositive cohort members. A peripheral blood sample was provided by each donor, and peripheral blood mononuclear cells were used for TCR beta sequencing. Genomic DNA extraction from the blood cell samples was performed with the Qiagen DNeasy Blood Extraction Kit. Comments on this clone: Its antigen target is currently unknown. No quality values exist for individual bases; no much larger clone is one base distant.

Libraries were made using the immunoSEQ multiplex PCR assay. For the multiplex PCR, a mixture combining 60 forward primers for TCR Vbeta segments and 13 reverse primers for TCR Jbeta segments was used. A multiplex PCR assay on genomic DNA amplified the CDR3 region of rearranged TCR beta genes. On the Illumina HiSeq System, the amplified TCR beta libraries were sequenced as 87-base-pair reads. In the source study's methods: A later analysis tallied roughly 80 million unique TCR beta chains across the 600 to 700 repertoires, and approximately 12 million of those chains were shared by two or more donors. To remove PCR and sequencing errors, raw reads were error-corrected and collapsed into unique sequences using a nearest-neighbor algorithm that merged closely related sequences. Alignment of CDR3 sequences to IMGT reference sequences was used to assign V, D and J gene segments. For a sequence to be retained, a match of at least six nucleotides to both a V gene segment and a J gene segment was required. Rearrangements were called productive when the CDR3 lacked stop codons and stayed in frame with V and J; all others were non-productive. CDR3 was defined by IMGT convention, running from the second conserved V-encoded cysteine to the conserved J-encoded phenylalanine. Sequences without an unambiguous match to a single V gene segment were excluded from the earlier analysis of several hundred of the donors. An earlier analysis of a few hundred of the donors called V segments functional above 56.7% productive rearrangements and segregating when the between-donor standard deviation exceeded 5%. A statistical classification framework was developed to diagnose cytomegalovirus status using the catalog of TCR beta chain sequences. In a later analysis, TCR nucleotide sequences were compared against IMGT/GENE-DB human TR gene sequences so that V and J genes could be assigned. The TCRdist pipeline was used in a later analysis to assign CDR3 sequences and most-parsimonious VDJ recombination scenarios. In a later analysis, every TCR beta chain was defined by the combination of its CDR3 amino acid sequence and its V-gene family, and reads without a unique V-gene family were dropped. A later analysis removed several hundred highly shared, low-generation-probability nucleotide sequences to deal with suspected cross-contamination and a sequencing artifact. For each public chain, a later analysis derived a clonal expansion index from normalized ranks of inferred template counts within each repertoire. In a later analysis, generation probabilities were computed with a VDJ recombination model fitted to out-of-frame rearrangements, and the resulting probabilities were checked against IGoR. In a later analysis, hypergeometric tests were used to score TCR-TCR, TCR-HLA and TCR-CMV co-occurrence, with a repertoire-size bias correction applied to TCR pairs. A later analysis estimated false discovery rates by permuting HLA or CMV assignments 20 times. In a later analysis, co-occurring TCRs were grouped using DBSCAN, with TCRdist sequence similarity added in when clustering inside HLA-allele-positive subsets. Co-occurrence clustering excluded repertoires with fewer than 30,000 or more than 120,000 public chains, plus five with anomalous nucleotide sharing. The immuneACCESS repertoire file appears here via TCRdb, limited to in-frame rearrangements. These files lack a portion of the clones; in checked studies, under half of the deficit traces to unresolved V genes, and the cause of the others is not known. Clone size and V and J calls were adopted from that table, with D and trimming inferred from the DNA. A total of 150,000 to 250,000 clones appear in this sample, roughly 78% of them only once. Under 2% of the sample belongs to the ten largest clones.

The study at large found these results: Most TCR sequences were seen in very few donors, while some public TCRs were found in many individuals. A further reported finding was that TCR beta sequences accurately predicted the HLA-A and HLA-B alleles for most subjects in the first cohort. According to a later analysis, parvovirus B19, influenza, CMV and Epstein-Barr virus appeared linked to several top co-occurrence clusters. The authors suggested that the approach could potentially be generalized to other disease states and immunological phenotypes. Because HLA typing was unavailable for some donors at each locus, only the typed subset was used in association tests. Specific HLA alleles were associated with 15,000 to 20,000 TCR beta sequences at a false discovery rate of 0.05 in a later analysis. Most CMV-associated TCR beta chains appeared to be HLA-restricted in a later analysis, and the HLA associations seemed to be driven largely by CMV exposure. Correlated functional status among segregating V segments might reflect linkage disequilibrium, but an unknown experimental factor could not be ruled out. Some IMGT-functional V segments, including TRBV6-2 and TRBV6-3, could not be told apart with the 87-base-pair reads, so those segments were excluded. In a later genetic analysis, fewer N-insertions in productive TCRs were reported among donors in an Asian-associated ancestry cluster than the roughly 710-donor mean. Cytomegalovirus status was reported to be diagnosed by the classifier with high specificity and sensitivity in both the original and validation cohorts. According to a later analysis, TCR association rates differed among HLA loci, with DRB1 alleles showing the most associated TCRs and HLA-C alleles showing the fewest. V-gene and J-gene trimming of TCR beta chains was associated with a missense DCLRE1C variant in a later genetic analysis, and the association was replicated in an independent cohort. An earlier analysis of roughly 570 of the donors showed that most TCR beta V segments appeared in productive rearrangements either about 87% or about 30% of the time, which broadly matched IMGT annotations. Presence/absence analyses assumed roughly uniform sequencing depth across donors, an assumption that may not hold. This cohort had only TCR beta chains sequenced, and the lack of alpha or paired-chain data limited which features could be detected. The earlier analysis of 450 to 700 of the donors excluded approximately 17 rarely observed V segments, including chromosome 9 orphons, because counts were too low. Three of the identified cytomegalovirus-associated TCR beta chains were confirmed in vitro to be specific for cytomegalovirus antigens. In the study, about 150 TCR beta chains were listed as associated with cytomegalovirus. A cluster of highly shared sequence variants was judged likely to represent a technical artifact of the sequencing pipeline. In a later analysis, HLA-associated TCR beta chains were found to be more clonally expanded and to have lower generation probabilities than equally common non-associated chains. Immune exposure information for the cohort was limited to CMV serostatus. Strong co-occurrence of HLA alleles, especially DR and DQ, made assigning TCR associations to individual alleles difficult.

Sequenced material: PBMCs. The chain employs TRBV29-1 and TRBJ2-5; TRBD1 fits 8 bases in the junction. This TCR was recovered from a girl aged 10 to 17 in good health and CMV-seropositive. This receptor carries the CDR3 CSARDRGGQETQYF. The DNA sequence is as follows: TGCAGCGCACGAGACAGGGGTGGGCAAGAGACCCAGTACTTC.